The T cell receptor beta chain under discussion was sequenced for a study of blood T cell repertoires in COVID-19. Overall study: Sources were T cells, B-cell-depleted T cells, or PBMCs; the material itself was cDNA or gDNA.

The study recruited people aged about 18 to 95 years across approximately 24 US areas. Self-reported history from a screening survey and questionnaire set each donor's cohort. Germline V gives CDR1 SGDLS, CDR2 YYNGEE. Between the trimmed V and J ends, which lost 0 bases and 1 base, there was a span of 14 bases. This CDR3 region has 18 residues. In the authors' methods: By means of reference gene primer amplification, nucleated cell counts were estimated. Profiling relied on immunoSEQ multiplex PCR, and the TCRdb table lists in-frame clones only, not all of them. D and trimming come from the DNA, and the V and J calls and clone size come from that table. The data show around 250,000 clones, about 88% seen once.

Sequencing input: PBMCs or T cells enriched from blood (not recorded which). The clonotype was recovered from a woman in her 50s who had recovered from COVID-19. The genes are TRBV9 and TRBJ2-6; a possible D gene is TRBD2 (5 bases). The chain's CDR3 is CASSVGRAGWSGANVLTF. CDR3 sequence (DNA): TGTGCCAGCAGCGTAGGAAGGGCGGGCTGGTCTGGGGCCAACGTCCTGACTTTC.